This TCR beta chain is from a study of T-cell memory formation after mild COVID-19 (dated by TCRdb to about 2021). With respect to the entire study: TCR sequence clusters from the two donors were largely donor specific. T-cell clones expanding and contracting after mild COVID-19 in two donors were tracked by longitudinal TCRalpha and TCRbeta repertoire sequencing. The cohort was made up of two young adult volunteers, one female and one male, who were previously healthy. Results and caveats for the whole study, not just this receptor: The study included only a couple of mild cases, and larger cohorts that include severe cases with pre-infection samples were judged to be necessary. The detection of some responding clones in pre-infection memory suggests that pre-existing cross-reactive memory T cells joined the SARS-CoV-2 response. The second-wave clones that peaked on day 37 were not confirmed to be SARS-CoV-2 specific. From day 15 to 85, contracting clones showed balanced CD4/CD8 phenotypes, whereas a second wave of clones that expanded from day 15 to 37 leaned towards CD4+. Contracting CD4+ clones were found mainly in CM and EM memory subsets, while CD8+ clones were enriched in EMRA.

Reads for this sample came from an Illumina NovaSeq 6000. TCRalpha and TCRbeta cDNA libraries were constructed by 5'RACE with constant-segment primers, with sample barcodes and unique molecular identifiers being introduced. RNA was extracted from every sample with Trizol reagent. Amplification of the libraries took two PCR steps, and the second step added a second sample barcode plus Illumina TruSeq adapters. Libraries were sequenced on an Illumina NovaSeq with 2 x 150 bp paired-end reads. Under the source paper's analysis protocol: Demultiplexing of reads and collapsing into UMI-guided consensus sequences were performed with migec v1.2.7. Using mixcr v2.1.11, UMI consensuses were aligned to TRA and TRB V and J templates and then assembled into clonotypes. A clonotype was counted as expanded or contracted only if both edgeR and NoisET called the change significant, with noise models trained on biological replicates. For edgeR calls, a false discovery rate-adjusted p below 0.01 and a log2 fold-change threshold of 1 were applied. As an exploratory analysis of dynamics, PCA with hierarchical clustering was applied to max-normalized trajectories of the 1000 most abundant clonotypes. Separately sequenced CD4+ and CD8+ repertoires were used to assign a CD4 or CD8 phenotype to each responding clone. The public reads were quality trimmed at Q25 with fastp and then assembled into clones with MiXCR by TCRdb, keeping productive beta chains. Rows matching on CDR3 protein sequence are summarized as one entry with the most common DNA and genes. The V and J calls shown here were made by TCRdb, not taken from the authors' results. The sample table contains approximately 240,000 distinct CDR3 sequences; only one count was recorded for roughly 15% of them. The ten largest account for 3% to 4.5% of the sample.

This clonotype was seen more than once but under ten times. Its antigen specificity is not known. Nothing much larger sits one base from this clone, and base qualities are not available. Ficoll-Paque density gradient centrifugation was the method used to isolate PBMCs. V and J are trimmed by 5 bases and 5 bases, and the gene matches miss 13 bases of the junction. The CDR3 spans 15 residues, from the cysteine through the phenylalanine. CDR3 DNA only is kept here, 45 bases in frame from base 1. The germline V gene (reference sequence) yields DFQATT for CDR1 and SNEGSKA for CDR2. The sequenced sample consisted of PBMCs or a T cell subset sorted from them (not recorded which). The receptor chain draws on TRBV20-1 and TRBJ2-5, with 8 middle bases fitting TRBD2. The TCR sequence derives from a man younger than 35 who had mild COVID-19 (a few samples of this study predate the infection). The sample titles of this study are shuffled in the database, so cell type and time point are left out; the donor was told from shared clones. The base sequence is TGCAGTGCTCCCCGTGGTAGCGGGGTAAGGGAGACCCAGTACTTC. It encodes CSAPRGSGVRETQYF.